The 32 T cell receptor beta chains presented below share a single source sample, sequenced in a study of CD4 and CD8 cells across lung adenocarcinoma regions. TCRdb fed the PCR reads into MiXCR, producing one record per CDR3 protein. The data hold 20,000 to 30,000 distinct CDR3 sequences, with 50% observed a single time. Sequenced material: CD8+ T cells from the center of a lung tumor. Receptors were obtained from a male donor with lung adenocarcinoma. The CD4 and CD8 labels of this study may be unreliable.

This clonotype was found a few times. This rearrangement joins TRBV5-1 to TRBJ2-3; 7 bases fit TRBD2. Germline V CDR1 and CDR2: SGHRS, YFSETQ. Trimming took 4 bases from V and 2 from J; bases not matched to a gene: 13. The CDR3 runs to 17 residues. DNA of the CDR3: TGCGCCAGCAGCCCCTCATTGGGAGGGCGGGACACAGATACGCAGTATTTT. Translated, it gives CASSPSLGGRDTDTQYF.

V gene TRBV14 combines with J gene TRBJ2-6; D is undetermined. In germline, CDR1 is SGHDN, CDR2 FVKESK. The CDR3 loop spans 18 amino acids. V shed 1 base and J shed 0 bases, with 13 bases lying between them. The CDR3 coding sequence is TGTGCCAGCAGCCAAGTTAAGGTCCCGAGCTCTGGGGCCAACGTCCTGACTTTC. This encodes CASSQVKVPSSGANVLTF.

Of note for this clonotype: A read error may produce the germline difference seen at one junction end. The V and J genes are TRBV6-5 and TRBJ2-3; 8 nucleotides align to TRBD2. In germline, CDR1 is MNHEY, CDR2 SVGAGI. The CDR3 length is 18 residues. CDR3 in DNA: TGTGCCAGCAGTTACCCGGGACTAGGGGGAGGGGACAAAGATACGCAGTACTTT. Protein: CASSYPGLGGGDKDTQYF.

The rearrangement uses TRBV6-2 or TRBV6-3 and TRBJ2-7; 9 nucleotides agree with TRBD2. V was pared by 8 bases and J by 6 bases, with 14 bases of the junction left unmatched. There are 15 residues in the CDR3. Germline V gene sequence: CDR1 MNHEY, CDR2 SVGEGT. This CDR3 reads CASGNLASGRSEQYF. In DNA, the CDR3 is TGTGCCAGCGGAAATCTGGCCAGCGGGAGGTCCGAGCAGTACTTC.

The chain links TRBV6-1 to TRBJ2-1, with D tentatively TRBD1 or TRBD2 (5 bases each). This CDR3 spans 12 amino acids. The ends were cut back, 7 bases at V and 9 bases at J, with 13 bases in the middle. Germline lookup yields CDR1 MNHNS and CDR2 SASEGT. The CDR3 sequence is CASTPSRGEQFF. Here the CDR3 DNA reads TGTGCCAGCACCCCTTCGAGGGGTGAGCAGTTCTTC.

About this clonotype itself: An end of the junction differs from the germline gene, which may be a read error. The V call is TRBV6-1, the J call TRBJ2-4; D may be TRBD2 (6 bases). CDR1 and CDR2 (germline): MNHNS, SASEGT. This CDR3 has 15 amino acids. The CDR3 DNA is TGTGCCAGCAGTGCCGGGGGAGGTGGCACGGACATCCAGTACTTC. It specifies CASSAGGGGTDIQYF.

The table lists this clonotype with a few counts. The chain combines TRBV6-5 with TRBJ2-1, with 8 bases that match TRBD1. Gene TRBJ2-5 matches the end of the DNA better, so the J call may be wrong. Germline V gene data show CDR1 as MNHEY and CDR2 as SVGAGI. This CDR3 is 15 amino acids long. The CDR3 region has the DNA TGTGCCAGCAGTTACCAGGGGGCCATAGGGGAGACCCAGTACTTC. Translating it yields CASSYQGAIGETQYF.

The J gene is TRBJ2-3, the V gene TRBV15; D uncertain. Per germline, CDR1 LNHNV and CDR2 YYDKDF (reference sequence). This CDR3 contains 12 residues. V was trimmed by 0 bases and J by 7 bases, leaving 5 bases between them. The CDR3 region has the DNA TGTGCCACCAGCAGAGATGGTAATACGCAGTATTTT. Protein sequence: CATSRDGNTQYF. The complete variable domain, with remaining parts taken from reference TRBV15 and TRBJ2-3, reads DAMVIQNPRYQVTQFGKPVTLSCSQTLNHNVMYWYQQKSSQAPKLLFHYYDKDFNNEADTPDNFQSRRPNTSFCFLDIRSPGLGDTAMYLCATSRDGNTQYFGPGTRLTVL.

The chain couples TRBV6-1 to TRBJ2-5; 8 bases are a match to TRBD2. V shed 6 bases, J shed 3 bases, and the junction held 18 bases outside the gene matches. The germline V gene has CDR1 MNHNS and CDR2 SASEGT. The CDR3 consists of 18 residues. CDR3 sequence reads: CASSEAGGGGPDKETQYF. The CDR3 bases are TGTGCCAGCAGCGAGGCGGGAGGCGGGGGCCCTGACAAAGAGACCCAGTACTTC.

V usage is TRBV5-4 and J usage is TRBJ2-3, with 14 bases fitting TRBD2. The J call may not be correct, given that the DNA end is closer to TRBJ2-1. Germline V gene lookup returns CDR1 SGHNT and CDR2 YYREEE (reference sequence). The CDR3 contains 16 residues. CDR3: CASSLGGLAGANEQFF. In DNA form, the CDR3 reads TGTGCCAGCAGCTTGGGGGGACTAGCGGGAGCCAATGAGCAGTTCTTC.

The chain employs TRBV5-3 and TRBJ1-2, with TRBD1 as a possible D gene (5 bases). TRBV5-3 is flagged as an ORF with uncertain function. Trimming pared 0 bases from V and 3 bases from J, leaving 9 bases between. The CDR3 spans 14 residues. Written as DNA, the CDR3 is TGTGCCAGAAGCTTGGACAGGACCGACTATGGCTACACCTTC. The encoded protein is CARSLDRTDYGYTF.

In this sample, this clonotype turned up once. This rearrangement joins TRBV10-3 to TRBJ2-3; 10 bases line up with TRBD2. The J segment lost 8 bases and the V segment lost 6 bases, leaving 11 bases of the junction unmatched. The germline V gene has CDR1 ENHRY and CDR2 SYGVKD. The length of the CDR3 is 15 residues. CDR3 in DNA: TGTGCCATCAGCGATGGGACAGCGGGAGGGCCTACGCAGTATTTT. Amino acid sequence: CAISDGTAGGPTQYF.

In its sample, this clonotype was seen many times. The rearrangement uses TRBV6-4 and TRBJ1-2, with D perhaps TRBD1 (6 bases). This CDR3 comprises 12 residues. Germline CDR1 reads MRHNA; CDR2 reads SNTAGT. Trimming pared 6 bases from V and 9 bases from J, leaving 14 bases between. Written as DNA, the CDR3 is TGTGCCAGCAGCGCCGGACAGTCGCGCTACACCTTC. Translating gives CASSAGQSRYTF.

This clonotype was detected only a few times. This chain links TRBV6-5 with TRBJ2-1, with 9 nucleotides matching TRBD2. The J call is in doubt because the DNA end fits TRBJ2-7 better. This CDR3 is built from 17 residues. The germline gives CDR1 MNHEY, CDR2 SVGAGI. Written as DNA, the CDR3 is TGTGCCAGCAGTTACTCCCCGTCTAGCGGGGCCCTCTACGAGCAGTACTTC. It yields the protein CASSYSPSSGALYEQYF.

The chain combines TRBV6-5 with TRBJ2-3; no firm D call. Trimming stripped 4 bases from V and 6 bases from J, with 8 bases between. The CDR3 totals 12 residues. Germline V gene lookup returns CDR1 MNHEY and CDR2 SVGAGI. CDR3 in amino acids: CASSFRGDTQYF. CDR3 bases: TGTGCCAGCAGTTTTAGAGGCGATACGCAGTATTTT.

This sequence joins TRBV6-1 and TRBJ2-4, with D perhaps TRBD1 (5 bases). The J call is doubtful: the DNA matches TRBJ2-3 better. This CDR3 has 15 residues. Germline CDR1 and CDR2: MNHNS and SASEGT. The CDR3 sequence is CARAKGRLAKNTQYF. Here the CDR3 DNA reads TGTGCCCGCGCCAAGGGGCGGTTAGCCAAAAATACGCAGTATTTT.

The chain links TRBV5-1 to TRBJ2-2, with D unresolved. The CDR3 covers 15 residues. V lost 1 base and J lost 0, with 7 bases in between. Germline-derived CDR1 and CDR2 are SGHRS and YFSETQ. In nucleotides, the CDR3 is TGCGCCAGCAGCTTGAGCACCACGAACACCGGGGAGCTGTTTTTT. Its translation: CASSLSTTNTGELFF.

The chain joins TRBV12-3 or TRBV12-4 to TRBJ2-1; 9 nucleotides align to TRBD2. J lost 0 bases, V lost 5 bases, and 5 bases had no gene match. The CDR3 length is 16 residues. The DNA for the CDR3 is TGTGCCAGCAGTCCGAGACTAGCGGCCTCCTACAATGAGCAGTTCTTC. Protein: CASSPRLAASYNEQFF.

This clonotype was recorded once. The chain couples TRBV3-1 to TRBJ1-1; the D gene is possibly TRBD1 (5 bases). This CDR3 region has 14 residues. The ends were cut back, 1 base at V and 5 bases at J, with 11 bases in the middle. Germline-derived CDR1 and CDR2 are LGHDT and YNNKEL (reference sequence). CDR3 bases: TGTGCCAGCAGCCAAGGGTGGGGGGGAACTGAAGCTTTCTTT. Amino acids: CASSQGWGGTEAFF.

The chain uses TRBV7-9 and TRBJ2-1; 15 bases are a match to TRBD2. Germline CDR1 SEHNR, CDR2 FQNEAQ (reference sequence). The trim removed 3 bases at V and 4 bases at J, leaving 10 bases unmatched. The CDR3 consists of 19 residues. CDR3 sequence reads: CASSLGSGTSGRSYNEQFF. CDR3 nucleotide sequence: TGTGCCAGCAGCTTGGGGAGCGGGACTAGCGGGAGGTCTTACAATGAGCAGTTCTTC.

This clonotype was recorded many times. Being one base from a much bigger clone, this may be a read error. The gene calls are TRBV6-1 and TRBJ2-5; the D call may be TRBD1 or TRBD2 (6 bases each). The CDR3 is 14 amino acids. The V gene lost 6 bases and the J gene lost 11 bases, with 22 bases spanning the gap. The germline gives CDR1 MNHNS, CDR2 SASEGT. The CDR3 here is CASSPGGGYNEQYF. The CDR3 DNA reads TGTGCCAGCAGCCCCGGGGGCGGGTACAATGAGCAGTACTTC.

The genes are TRBV6-1 and TRBJ2-3, with TRBD2 identical over 9 bases. Germline V CDR1 and CDR2: MNHNS, SASEGT. V dropped 6 bases and J dropped 5; count of bases not matched to a gene: 18. The CDR3 has 18 residues. The CDR3 here is CASSGAGGGSPGKDTQYF. In DNA, the CDR3 is TGTGCCAGCAGCGGGGCGGGAGGGGGGAGCCCAGGCAAAGATACGCAGTATTTT.

This clonotype was observed at least ten times. The gene calls are TRBV6-5 and TRBJ1-2; D gene ambiguous. This CDR3 is built from 18 residues. The V end lost 0 bases, the J end lost 1 base, and 18 bases lay between the germline ends. CDR1 is MNHEY and CDR2 is SVGAGI in the germline V gene. The CDR3: CASSYSKLTVNFNYGYTF. The DNA for the CDR3 is TGTGCCAGCAGTTACTCGAAGCTTACAGTCAATTTTAACTATGGCTACACCTTC.

With regard to this clonotype: At one of its ends the junction is not consistent with the germline gene, which may arise from a read error. The J gene is TRBJ2-2, the V gene TRBV27; 7 bases align to TRBD1. This CDR3 region has 14 residues. Germline V CDR1 and CDR2: MNHEY, SMNVEV (reference sequence). CDR3 protein: CAGSQAVSTGEQFF. The CDR3 DNA reads as TGTGCGGGCAGCCAGGCTGTGAGCACAGGGGAGCAGTTTTTT.

This clonotype came up many times. This chain joins TRBV24-1 and TRBJ2-3, with 7 positions matching TRBD1. V lost 2 bases to trimming and J lost 1 base; unmatched junction nucleotides: 5. The CDR3 length is 16 residues. Germline V CDR1 and CDR2: KGHDR, SFDVKD. The CDR3 DNA is TGTGCCACCAGTGATTCCAAAGGGACAGGCACAGATACGCAGTATTTT. Protein sequence: CATSDSKGTGTDTQYF.

The DNA for the CDR3 is TGCGCCAGCAGTGAGTCGGGCGGAGAGACCCAGTACTTC. Its protein is CASSESGGETQYF. This sequence joins TRBV10-1 and TRBJ2-5, with unresolved D. The CDR3 runs to 13 residues. The ends were cut back, 0 bases at V and 4 bases at J, with 6 bases in the middle. Germline CDR1 and CDR2: WNHNN and SYGVQD (reference sequence).

This chain uses TRBV11-2 with TRBJ2-1; possible D gene TRBD2, 5 bases. The J call may be in error: the DNA end matches TRBJ2-7 better. The CDR3 runs to 15 residues. Germline CDR1 reads SGHAT; CDR2 reads FQNNGV. CDR3 loop: CASSLESSGVSEQYF. DNA for the CDR3: TGTGCCAGCAGCTTAGAAAGCTCCGGGGTCTCCGAGCAGTACTTC.

The V and J genes are TRBV15 and TRBJ2-1, with TRBD2 matching 10 bases. CDR1 LNHNV and CDR2 YYDKDF come from the germline V gene (reference sequence). The CDR3 consists of 16 residues. V gave up 1 base and J gave up 8 bases; unmatched junction bases: 8. CDR3 bases: TGTGCCACCAGCAGAGGGGGGGCTAGCGGGAGCCATGAGCAGTTCTTC. Translation gives CATSRGGASGSHEQFF.

This rearrangement joins TRBV7-6 to TRBJ2-1, with 11 positions matching TRBD2. The CDR3 is made up of 20 amino acids. The trim removed 5 bases at V and 2 bases at J, leaving 17 bases unmatched. CDR1 and CDR2 from the germline V gene are SGHVS and FNYEAQ. The CDR3 bases are TGTGCCAGCAGCCTCCTGGGGGGACTAGCGGCGGCGGGGACCTACAATGAGCAGTTCTTC. Amino acid sequence: CASSLLGGLAAAGTYNEQFF.

This clonotype was detected a few times. The chain couples TRBV6-1 to TRBJ2-3, with 10 bases matching TRBD1. The germline gives CDR1 MNHNS, CDR2 SASEGT. The V gene end was trimmed by 5 bases and the J gene end by 1 base; junction bases not matched to a gene: 3. The CDR3 has 15 amino acids. CDR3 loop: CASSRQGAGTDTQYF. CDR3 coding DNA: TGTGCCAGCAGTCGACAGGGGGCGGGCACAGATACGCAGTATTTT.

Only a few counts were recorded for this clonotype. The chain couples TRBV20-1 to TRBJ2-1; D gene uncertain. The CDR3 loop spans 12 amino acids. Deletions cut 6 bases from V and 1 base from J, with 7 bases between. Per germline, CDR1 DFQATT and CDR2 SNEGSKA (reference sequence). In nucleotides, the CDR3 is TGCAGTGCCACCCGGTCCTACAATGAGCAGTTCTTC. It is translated as CSATRSYNEQFF.

This clonotype has just a few counts. The gene calls are TRBV6-1 and TRBJ2-7; 8 bases are shared with TRBD2. The junction had 10 bases not matched to a gene; V was cut back by 7 bases and J by 2 bases. From germline, CDR1 is MNHNS and CDR2 SASEGT. The CDR3 spans 15 residues. The CDR3 is CASTLVWTSTYEQYF. In DNA, the CDR3 is TGTGCCAGCACTCTTGTTTGGACTAGCACCTACGAGCAGTACTTC.